A selection of T cell receptor beta chains follows, all from one sample in a study of post-analysis software for immune sequencing data. TCRdb re-called the PCR reads through MiXCR, storing one row per CDR3 protein. The sample has hundreds of thousands of distinct CDR3 sequences; around 53% are singletons. Sequenced sample: blood. Receptors were obtained from a girl between 10 and 17 years old with multiple sclerosis. Each CDR3 is given with its conserved first and last residue. Each record gives: clone size, D gene, J gene, V gene, CDR3 protein, CDR3 DNA. D genes are given only for firm matches. Not every row has a clone size; where given, it reads once, few, many or a size class.

abundance: few
d_gene: .
j_gene: TRBJ1-2
v_gene: TRBV20-1
CDR3aa: CSARTHVEGYTF
CDR3nt: TGCAGTGCTCGAACCCACGTAGAGGGCTACACCTTC

abundance: .
d_gene: .
j_gene: TRBJ1-6
v_gene: TRBV5-1
CDR3aa: CASSRAGTYNSPLHF
CDR3nt: TGCGCCAGCAGCCGGGCCGGGACATATAATTCACCCCTCCACTTT

abundance: once
d_gene: TRBD1
j_gene: TRBJ2-1
v_gene: TRBV7-2
CDR3aa: CASSPDRALYNEQFF
CDR3nt: TGTGCCAGCAGCCCGGACAGGGCCCTCTACAATGAGCAGTTCTTC

abundance: .
d_gene: TRBD2
j_gene: TRBJ2-7
v_gene: TRBV7-9
CDR3aa: CASSLTAGTSDHEQYF
CDR3nt: TGTGCCAGCAGCTTAACGGCCGGGACTAGCGATCACGAGCAGTACTTC

abundance: .
d_gene: .
j_gene: TRBJ1-2
v_gene: TRBV20-1
CDR3aa: CSASLEANYGYTF
CDR3nt: TGCAGTGCTAGTCTAGAAGCTAACTATGGCTACACCTTC

abundance: .
d_gene: .
j_gene: TRBJ1-2
v_gene: TRBV7-9
CDR3aa: CASSLDGPTYGYTF
CDR3nt: TGTGCCAGCAGCTTAGATGGACCCACCTATGGCTACACCTTC

abundance: .
d_gene: .
j_gene: TRBJ2-5
v_gene: TRBV20-1
CDR3aa: CSARVGTEYGETQYF
CDR3nt: TGCAGTGCTAGAGTAGGGACGGAGTATGGGGAGACCCAGTACTTC

abundance: .
d_gene: .
j_gene: TRBJ1-4
v_gene: TRBV5-1
CDR3aa: CASSGDREKLFF
CDR3nt: TGCGCCAGCAGCGGAGACAGGGAAAAACTGTTTTTT

abundance: .
d_gene: .
j_gene: TRBJ1-2
v_gene: TRBV5-1
CDR3aa: CASSPGEETFGYTF
CDR3nt: TGCGCCAGCAGCCCGGGAGAGGAGACATTTGGCTACACCTTC

abundance: few
d_gene: TRBD2
j_gene: TRBJ2-7
v_gene: TRBV20-1
CDR3aa: CSARTSGRDEQYF
CDR3nt: TGCAGTGCTAGGACTAGCGGGAGAGACGAGCAGTACTTC

abundance: .
d_gene: .
j_gene: TRBJ2-7
v_gene: TRBV6-4
CDR3aa: CASSDSTGNPYNEQYF
CDR3nt: TGTGCCAGCAGTGACTCGACCGGGAACCCCTACAATGAGCAGTACTTC

abundance: .
d_gene: TRBD1
j_gene: TRBJ1-1
v_gene: TRBV4-1
CDR3aa: CASSQEVAGGWTEAFF
CDR3nt: TGCGCCAGCAGCCAAGAGGTGGCAGGGGGATGGACTGAAGCTTTCTTT

abundance: few
d_gene: TRBD1
j_gene: TRBJ2-7
v_gene: TRBV6-5
CDR3aa: CASSYVTGAEQYF
CDR3nt: TGTGCCAGCAGTTACGTGACAGGGGCCGAGCAGTACTTC

abundance: .
d_gene: TRBD1
j_gene: TRBJ2-7
v_gene: TRBV4-1
CDR3aa: CASSQQLWATGAQNEQYF
CDR3nt: TGCGCCAGCAGCCAACAACTTTGGGCAACAGGGGCCCAAAATGAGCAGTACTTC

abundance: .
d_gene: .
j_gene: TRBJ1-2
v_gene: TRBV6-6
CDR3aa: CASTLTRDSVGGYTF
CDR3nt: TGTGCCAGCACTCTAACCCGGGACTCCGTGGGTGGCTACACCTTC

abundance: .
d_gene: TRBD1
j_gene: TRBJ2-2
v_gene: TRBV29-1
CDR3aa: CSVDRGRDTGELFF
CDR3nt: TGCAGCGTTGACAGGGGGCGGGACACCGGGGAGCTGTTTTTT

abundance: few
d_gene: .
j_gene: TRBJ2-6
v_gene: TRBV7-8
CDR3aa: CASSLARIAGASGANVLTF
CDR3nt: TGTGCCAGCAGCTTAGCCCGGATCGCGGGGGCTTCTGGGGCCAACGTCCTGACTTTC

abundance: few
d_gene: TRBD1
j_gene: TRBJ2-7
v_gene: TRBV20-1
CDR3aa: CSARPGTGGGNEQYF
CDR3nt: TGCAGTGCTAGGCCCGGGACAGGGGGTGGCAACGAGCAGTACTTC

abundance: .
d_gene: TRBD2
j_gene: TRBJ2-4
v_gene: TRBV30
CDR3aa: CAWSRDYRNEQYF
CDR3nt: TGTGCCTGGAGTCGGGACTATCGAAATGAGCAGTACTTC

abundance: .
d_gene: .
j_gene: TRBJ2-7
v_gene: TRBV27
CDR3aa: CASSYGARVEQYF
CDR3nt: TGTGCCAGCAGTTACGGGGCCCGGGTGGAGCAGTACTTC

abundance: .
d_gene: TRBD1
j_gene: TRBJ2-7
v_gene: TRBV12-3/TRBV12-4
CDR3aa: CASSSENRDRRDEQYF
CDR3nt: TGTGCCAGCAGTTCGGAGAACCGGGACAGGCGGGACGAGCAGTACTTC

abundance: .
d_gene: TRBD1
j_gene: TRBJ1-2
v_gene: TRBV3-1
CDR3aa: CASSQVYQGENGYTF
CDR3nt: TGTGCCAGCAGCCAAGTCTATCAGGGGGAGAATGGCTACACCTTC

abundance: .
d_gene: .
j_gene: TRBJ2-1
v_gene: TRBV12-3/TRBV12-4
CDR3aa: CASSFLANEQFF
CDR3nt: TGTGCCAGCAGTTTTCTGGCCAATGAGCAGTTCTTC

abundance: few
d_gene: TRBD1
j_gene: TRBJ1-5
v_gene: TRBV27
CDR3aa: CASSLTRTGYDNQPQHF
CDR3nt: TGTGCCAGCAGTTTAACTAGGACAGGTTACGACAATCAGCCCCAGCATTTT

abundance: .
d_gene: .
j_gene: TRBJ2-1
v_gene: TRBV12-3/TRBV12-4
CDR3aa: CASSFREFDEQFF
CDR3nt: TGTGCCAGCAGTTTCCGCGAATTTGATGAGCAGTTCTTC

abundance: few
d_gene: .
j_gene: TRBJ2-5
v_gene: TRBV6-6
CDR3aa: CASSQSSWETQYF
CDR3nt: TGTGCCAGCAGTCAGAGCTCGTGGGAGACCCAGTACTTC

abundance: .
d_gene: TRBD1
j_gene: TRBJ1-1
v_gene: TRBV2
CDR3aa: CASSPRTGVNTEAFF
CDR3nt: TGTGCCAGCAGTCCACGGACAGGGGTGAACACTGAAGCTTTCTTT

abundance: .
d_gene: .
j_gene: TRBJ2-7
v_gene: TRBV21-1
CDR3aa: CASSKVRGHYEQYF
CDR3nt: TGTGCCAGCAGCAAAGTCCGGGGACACTACGAGCAGTACTTC

abundance: .
d_gene: TRBD1
j_gene: TRBJ1-4
v_gene: TRBV20-1
CDR3aa: CSAREQGINEKLFF
CDR3nt: TGCAGTGCTAGAGAACAGGGGATTAATGAAAAACTGTTTTTT

abundance: .
d_gene: TRBD2
j_gene: TRBJ2-1
v_gene: TRBV7-2
CDR3aa: CAGSLVAGGFNEQFF
CDR3nt: TGTGCCGGCAGCTTAGTAGCGGGAGGTTTCAATGAGCAGTTCTTC

abundance: few
d_gene: .
j_gene: TRBJ2-7
v_gene: TRBV6-2/TRBV6-3
CDR3aa: CASSDSDSYEQYF
CDR3nt: TGTGCCAGCAGCGACAGCGACTCCTACGAGCAGTACTTC

abundance: .
d_gene: TRBD2
j_gene: TRBJ2-1
v_gene: TRBV20-1
CDR3aa: CSASSGGNEQFF
CDR3nt: TGCAGTGCTAGTAGCGGGGGTAATGAGCAGTTCTTC

abundance: few
d_gene: TRBD1
j_gene: TRBJ1-2
v_gene: TRBV10-3
CDR3aa: CAISGTAANYGYTF
CDR3nt: TGTGCCATCAGCGGGACAGCTGCTAACTATGGCTACACCTTC

abundance: .
d_gene: .
j_gene: TRBJ2-3
v_gene: TRBV5-1
CDR3aa: CASSLAAGITDTQYF
CDR3nt: TGCGCCAGCAGCTTGGCGGCAGGGATCACAGATACGCAGTATTTT

abundance: .
d_gene: .
j_gene: TRBJ2-5
v_gene: TRBV25-1
CDR3aa: CASSEWYQETQYF
CDR3nt: TGTGCCAGCAGTGAATGGTACCAAGAGACCCAGTACTTC

abundance: few
d_gene: .
j_gene: TRBJ2-1
v_gene: TRBV29-1
CDR3aa: CSVGIASSYNEQFF
CDR3nt: TGCAGCGTCGGTATCGCCAGCTCCTACAATGAGCAGTTCTTC

abundance: .
d_gene: TRBD2
j_gene: TRBJ2-1
v_gene: TRBV5-1
CDR3aa: CASGLPTSGRAPYNEQFF
CDR3nt: TGCGCCAGCGGCCTACCGACTAGCGGGAGGGCCCCCTACAATGAGCAGTTCTTC

abundance: few
d_gene: .
j_gene: TRBJ2-5
v_gene: TRBV5-1
CDR3aa: CASSLASQREQYF
CDR3nt: TGCGCCAGCAGCTTGGCCTCCCAGAGGGAGCAGTACTTC

abundance: .
d_gene: .
j_gene: TRBJ2-3
v_gene: TRBV18
CDR3aa: CASSPGVTTDTQYF
CDR3nt: TGTGCCAGCTCACCGGGGGTCACCACAGATACGCAGTATTTT

abundance: many
d_gene: .
j_gene: TRBJ2-7
v_gene: TRBV20-1
CDR3aa: CSASGTYEQYF
CDR3nt: TGCAGTGCTAGTGGGACCTACGAGCAGTACTTC

abundance: .
d_gene: .
j_gene: TRBJ2-5
v_gene: TRBV20-1
CDR3aa: CSAREWTDLQETQYF
CDR3nt: TGCAGTGCTAGAGAATGGACAGACCTCCAAGAGACCCAGTACTTC

abundance: .
d_gene: .
j_gene: TRBJ2-5
v_gene: TRBV20-1
CDR3aa: CSGVLAGHLQETQYF
CDR3nt: TGCAGTGGCGTGTTGGCAGGACACCTACAAGAGACCCAGTACTTC

abundance: .
d_gene: .
j_gene: TRBJ2-3
v_gene: TRBV5-1
CDR3aa: CASSSLTGPLDTDTQYF
CDR3nt: TGCGCCAGCAGCTCGCTCACCGGGCCCCTCGACACAGATACGCAGTATTTT

abundance: .
d_gene: TRBD2
j_gene: TRBJ2-7
v_gene: TRBV14
CDR3aa: CASSQDFGMLAGSSYEQYF
CDR3nt: TGTGCCAGCAGCCAAGATTTCGGGATGCTAGCGGGCTCCTCCTACGAGCAGTACTTC

abundance: few
d_gene: TRBD1
j_gene: TRBJ1-2
v_gene: TRBV5-1
CDR3aa: CASSLGDSFGYTF
CDR3nt: TGCGCCAGCAGCTTGGGGGACAGTTTTGGCTACACCTTC

abundance: .
d_gene: .
j_gene: TRBJ2-4
v_gene: TRBV29-1
CDR3aa: CSVEGAGGTKNIQYF
CDR3nt: TGCAGCGTGGAAGGGGCGGGTGGGACCAAAAACATTCAGTACTTC

abundance: few
d_gene: .
j_gene: TRBJ1-1
v_gene: TRBV12-3/TRBV12-4
CDR3aa: CASSSIEGGTEAFF
CDR3nt: TGTGCCAGCAGTTCAATAGAGGGTGGGACTGAAGCTTTCTTT

abundance: .
d_gene: .
j_gene: TRBJ2-5
v_gene: TRBV7-2
CDR3aa: CASSLRQPLGPQETQYF
CDR3nt: TGTGCCAGCAGCCTCCGACAGCCCCTAGGCCCCCAAGAGACCCAGTACTTC

abundance: .
d_gene: .
j_gene: TRBJ1-1
v_gene: TRBV12-3/TRBV12-4
CDR3aa: CASSWAIPGTEAFF
CDR3nt: TGTGCCAGCAGTTGGGCCATCCCAGGCACTGAAGCTTTCTTT

abundance: .
d_gene: .
j_gene: TRBJ1-1
v_gene: TRBV7-9
CDR3aa: CASSLDNDEPFF
CDR3nt: TGTGCCAGCAGCTTAGACAACGATGAACCGTTCTTT

abundance: .
d_gene: .
j_gene: TRBJ2-1
v_gene: TRBV20-1
CDR3aa: CSARGMGPNEQFF
CDR3nt: TGCAGTGCTAGAGGGATGGGGCCGAATGAGCAGTTCTTC

abundance: .
d_gene: .
j_gene: TRBJ2-7
v_gene: TRBV4-1
CDR3aa: CASSQDGRGVVQYF
CDR3nt: TGCGCCAGCAGCCAAGACGGCAGGGGAGTGGTGCAGTACTTC

abundance: .
d_gene: .
j_gene: TRBJ2-3
v_gene: TRBV10-2
CDR3aa: CASNRGSTDTQYF
CDR3nt: TGCGCCAGCAACCGGGGTAGCACAGATACGCAGTATTTT

abundance: .
d_gene: TRBD1
j_gene: TRBJ2-7
v_gene: TRBV13
CDR3aa: CASSSPGQEDEQYF
CDR3nt: TGTGCCAGCAGCTCCCCGGGACAGGAGGACGAGCAGTACTTC

abundance: few
d_gene: TRBD2
j_gene: TRBJ2-7
v_gene: TRBV7-2
CDR3aa: CASSLGLAVSSYEQYF
CDR3nt: TGTGCCAGCAGCTTAGGACTAGCGGTGAGCTCCTACGAGCAGTACTTC

abundance: .
d_gene: .
j_gene: TRBJ2-7
v_gene: TRBV5-1
CDR3aa: CASSSEAGPVRKQYF
CDR3nt: TGCGCCAGCAGCAGCGAGGCAGGGCCCGTAAGGAAGCAGTACTTC

abundance: .
d_gene: .
j_gene: TRBJ1-5
v_gene: TRBV27
CDR3aa: CASSLRRAETGQPRHF
CDR3nt: TGTGCCAGCAGTTTACGCAGGGCGGAGACGGGTCAGCCCCGGCATTTT

abundance: few
d_gene: TRBD1
j_gene: TRBJ2-3
v_gene: TRBV5-1
CDR3aa: CASSDRGLHTDTQYF
CDR3nt: TGCGCCAGCAGCGATAGGGGGCTTCACACAGATACGCAGTATTTT

abundance: few
d_gene: .
j_gene: TRBJ2-5
v_gene: TRBV20-1
CDR3aa: CSARDRWRRETQYF
CDR3nt: TGCAGTGCTAGAGATCGGTGGAGGAGGGAGACCCAGTACTTC